This is a list of T cell receptor beta chains from one sample in a study of cytomegalovirus exposure and HLA in healthy donors. Clones were read by immunoSEQ multiplex PCR, and TCRdb kept only the in-frame ones, dropping some. Found here are under 200,000 clones, around 80% of them singletons; the top ten hold 0.95% to 1.5%. Specimen: PBMCs. All receptors come from a woman in her thirties in good health and CMV-seronegative. Both conserved end residues are part of each CDR3. A D gene is named only where the DNA matches it firmly. Size is omitted from some rows. Given values are once, few, many or a class for expanded clones.

abundance | j_gene | d_gene | v_gene | CDR3nt | CDR3aa
few | TRBJ2-2 | . | TRBV25-1 | TGTGCCAGCAGTGAATTGGGAGGAATCTCGAACACCGGGGAGCTGTTTTTT | CASSELGGISNTGELFF
. | TRBJ1-2 | . | TRBV7-9 | TGTGCCAGCAGCTTTGGGGGGGACCATTTTTCCTATGGCTACACCTTC | CASSFGGDHFSYGYTF
. | TRBJ2-7 | TRBD2 | TRBV11-2 | TGTGCCAGCAGCCGCCCTAGGGGAGCGGGAGTTTCCTACGAGCAGTACTTC | CASSRPRGAGVSYEQYF
few | TRBJ2-7 | . | TRBV9 | TGTGCCAGCAGCTCAGGGAACAGCTACGAGCAGTACTTC | CASSSGNSYEQYF
. | TRBJ2-5 | TRBD1 | TRBV25-1 | TGTGCCAGCAGTGCCTCCCCGGGACAGGGGGCCAACCAAGAGACCCAGTACTTC | CASSASPGQGANQETQYF
. | TRBJ1-5 | TRBD1 | TRBV4-1 | TGCGCCAGCAGCCGAGAGGACAGGGGGTACAATCAGCCCCAGCATTTT | CASSREDRGYNQPQHF
once | TRBJ1-2 | . | TRBV20-1 | TGCAGTGCTATCAGGAACTATGGCTACACCTTC | CSAIRNYGYTF
. | TRBJ2-5 | TRBD2 | TRBV29-1 | TGCAGCGTGGGGGAGGGGGAGACCCAGTACTTC | CSVGEGETQYF
. | TRBJ2-5 | . | TRBV5-1 | TGCGCCAGCAGCTTATCCGGCCGATCGCGGGGCGAGACCCAGTACTTC | CASSLSGRSRGETQYF
. | TRBJ1-3 | . | TRBV27 | TGTGCCAGCAGTTTTTCAGGGGCAGACACCATATATTTT | CASSFSGADTIYF
. | TRBJ1-2 | TRBD1 | TRBV4-1 | TGCGCCAGCAGCGTCACCGACAGGGGAGCCTATGGCTACACCTTC | CASSVTDRGAYGYTF
. | TRBJ1-2 | TRBD1 | TRBV11-2 | TGTGCCAGCAGCTTGGACAGGGAGGCATACTCAAACTATGGCTACACCTTC | CASSLDREAYSNYGYTF
once | TRBJ1-5 | TRBD1 | TRBV28 | TGTGCCAGCAGTTTCGGCAGGGGGGGCAATCAGCCCCAGCATTTT | CASSFGRGGNQPQHF
once | TRBJ1-1 | . | TRBV30 | TGTGCCTGGAGGAAGGGAGCGAACACTGAAGCTTTCTTT | CAWRKGANTEAFF
. | TRBJ1-6 | . | TRBV9 | TGTGCCAGCAGCCCGGGGAGGGGGGGTTCACCCCTCCACTTT | CASSPGRGGSPLHF
few | TRBJ1-1 | . | TRBV27 | TGTGCCAGCAGTTCTCTAGCACACGTTTACACTGAAGCTTTCTTT | CASSSLAHVYTEAFF
once | TRBJ1-1 | . | TRBV2 | TGTGCCAGCAGTCCCCCGGTGAACACTGAAGCTTTCTTT | CASSPPVNTEAFF
. | TRBJ1-3 | . | TRBV5-4 | TGTGCCAGCAGCTTGGGAGACTCTCCTCTATACGGAAACACCATATATTTT | CASSLGDSPLYGNTIYF
. | TRBJ2-1 | . | TRBV27 | TGTGCCAGCAGTTCCAAGAAAACGCGGGATACATCCTACAATGAGCAGTTCTTC | CASSSKKTRDTSYNEQFF
once | TRBJ2-5 | TRBD2 | TRBV29-1 | TGCAGCGTTCTCGGAGCGGGGTATTTCCAAGAGACCCAGTACTTC | CSVLGAGYFQETQYF
. | TRBJ2-2 | . | TRBV7-9 | TGTGCCAGCAGCTTCAGTGGTGAGGCCACCGGGGAGCTGTTTTTT | CASSFSGEATGELFF
. | TRBJ1-4 | TRBD1 | TRBV5-6 | TGTGCCAGCAGCCGGGACAGACGTAATGAAAAACTGTTTTTT | CASSRDRRNEKLFF
. | TRBJ1-5 | TRBD1 | TRBV19 | TGTGCCAGTATCCAGGGACAGGGGAATCAGCCCCAGCATTTT | CASIQGQGNQPQHF
. | TRBJ2-2 | TRBD1 | TRBV2 | TGTGCCAGCAGTGGACAGGGGGCGAGGACCGGGGAGCTGTTTTTT | CASSGQGARTGELFF
. | TRBJ2-7 | . | TRBV6-6 | TGTGCCAGCAGTTCCGACAGAAACTACGAGCAGTACTTC | CASSSDRNYEQYF
. | TRBJ1-1 | TRBD1 | TRBV29-1 | TGCAGCGTACGAAGGGACAGGACGAACACTGAAGCTTTCTTT | CSVRRDRTNTEAFF
. | TRBJ2-1 | . | TRBV15 | TGTGCCACCAGCAGGCCCAGATCCTACAATGAGCAGTTCTTC | CATSRPRSYNEQFF
once | TRBJ1-5 | TRBD1 | TRBV2 | TGTGCCAGCAGTGATAACAGGGGGCCTCAGCCCCAGCATTTT | CASSDNRGPQPQHF
. | TRBJ1-1 | . | TRBV21-1 | TGTGCCAGCAGCGCCCCCGGGACAGGGGCGGGCACTGAAGCTTTCTTT | CASSAPGTGAGTEAFF
. | TRBJ2-7 | . | TRBV28 | TGTGCCAGCGGGTCAGGGGACTACGAGCAGTACTTC | CASGSGDYEQYF
. | TRBJ1-1 | TRBD1 | TRBV5-1 | TGCGCCAGCAGCCAGCGACAGGGGAGGGCTGAAGCTTTCTTT | CASSQRQGRAEAFF
. | TRBJ2-1 | TRBD2 | TRBV30 | TGTGCCTGGTATGGATGGCGAGATAAAGACACTAGCGGGGGCGTTTTGAATGAGCAGTTCTTC | CAWYGWRDKDTSGGVLNEQFF
. | TRBJ2-5 | . | TRBV5-1 | TGCGCCAGCAGCTTGAACAGGGAAGAGACCCAGTACTTC | CASSLNREETQYF
. | TRBJ1-6 | . | TRBV2 | TGTGCCAGCAGTGAGAGAGCCTCCTCCTCACCCCTCCACTTT | CASSERASSSPLHF
. | TRBJ2-2 | TRBD1 | TRBV2 | TGTGCCAGCACCGGACAGGGGGCGAACACCGGGGAGCTGTTTTTT | CASTGQGANTGELFF
. | TRBJ1-1 | . | TRBV5-1 | TGCGCCAGCAGCTTGGCCGGCCAGGGTGGCACTGAAGCTTTCTTT | CASSLAGQGGTEAFF
. | TRBJ1-2 | . | TRBV7-9 | TGTGCCAGCAGCTTACTTGGGGGCGTGGAAGGCTACACCTTC | CASSLLGGVEGYTF
. | TRBJ1-2 | . | TRBV5-8 | TGTGCCAGCAGCTTGGGGGAGAACTATGGCTACACCTTC | CASSLGENYGYTF
few | TRBJ2-6 | TRBD1 | TRBV7-9 | TGTGCCAACCCCCGGGACAGGGTTGCATCTGGGGCCAACGTCCTGACTTTC | CANPRDRVASGANVLTF
. | TRBJ1-5 | . | TRBV6-5 | TGTGCCAGCGGGCCGGGGAATTTTGACAATCAGCCCCAGCATTTT | CASGPGNFDNQPQHF